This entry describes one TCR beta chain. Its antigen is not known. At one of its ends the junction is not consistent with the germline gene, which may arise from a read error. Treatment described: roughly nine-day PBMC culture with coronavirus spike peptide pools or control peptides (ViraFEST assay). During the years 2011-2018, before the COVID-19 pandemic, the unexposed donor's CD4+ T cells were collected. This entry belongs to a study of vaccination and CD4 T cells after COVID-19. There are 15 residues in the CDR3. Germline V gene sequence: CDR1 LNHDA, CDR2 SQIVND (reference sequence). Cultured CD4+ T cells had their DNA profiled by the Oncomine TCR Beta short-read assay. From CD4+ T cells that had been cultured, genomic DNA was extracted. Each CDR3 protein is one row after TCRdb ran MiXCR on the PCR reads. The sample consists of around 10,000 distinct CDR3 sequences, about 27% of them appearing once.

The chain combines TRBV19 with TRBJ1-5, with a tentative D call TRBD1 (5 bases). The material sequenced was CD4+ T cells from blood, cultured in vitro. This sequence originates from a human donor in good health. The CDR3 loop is CVSDFPSSGRQPQHF. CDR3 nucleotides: TGTGTCAGTGATTTTCCCAGCTCGGGGCGGCAGCCCCAGCATTTT.